The T cell receptor beta chain under discussion was sequenced for a study of blood T cells in healthy people across ages. Whole-study results and caveats: Unsorted PBMCs ruled out conclusive naive versus antigen-experienced comparison. Higher diversity and more naive CD4+ cells were features of long-lived donors, compared to aged donors.

Trimming removed 3 bases from V and 2 bases from J; junction bases left unmatched: 6. CDR1 LGHNA and CDR2 YNFKEQ come from the germline V gene. The CDR3 is 16 residues long. For the second PCR, which ran for roughly 6 to 12 cycles, a sample-barcoded 5' primer and a J-beta primer mix were used. Paired-end reads containing CDR3 totaled no fewer than 2.5 million for each sample. TCRdb processed the 5' RACE reads anew with MiXCR; each CDR3 protein has one entry. This repertoire shows 1.5 million to 2 million distinct CDR3 sequences, 49% found once; its top ten account for approximately 2.1%. A few counts support this clonotype. As yet, its antigen is unknown.

Sequencing was carried out using blood. The chain has TRBV4-2 and TRBJ1-2; TRBD1 agrees at 10 bases. The receptor was derived from a woman aged 40 to 55 in good health. CDR3 in DNA: TGTGCCAGCAGCCAGGGGGGGACAGGGGCGAACTATGGCTACACCTTC. Translation: CASSQGGTGANYGYTF.